Listed here are 22 T cell receptor beta chains from one sample, sequenced in a study of cytomegalovirus exposure and HLA in healthy donors (dated by TCRdb to the late 2010s). Libraries were made using the immunoSEQ multiplex PCR assay. For the multiplex PCR, a mixture combining 60 forward primers for TCR Vbeta segments and 13 reverse primers for TCR Jbeta segments was used. The clones in this table, taken by TCRdb from immuneACCESS, are in-frame only. Not every clone is retained; where verified, under half of the shortfall comes from an unresolved V gene, and the cause of the rest is unknown. The sample has 110,000 to 150,000 clones on record, over 80% of them singletons. Of the sample, over 0.95% is held by the ten largest clones. Material for sequencing was PBMCs. The source of these receptors is a female donor in good health and CMV-seronegative.

To note about this clone: Different DNA sequences within this sample yield the same CDR3. V usage is TRBV30 and J usage is TRBJ1-3; D not certain. The V end lost 3 bases, the J end lost 4 bases, and 16 bases lay between the germline ends. CDR3 length: 15 amino acids. CDR1 and CDR2 from the germline V gene are GTSNPN and SVGIG (reference sequence). CDR3 in DNA: TGTGCCTGGAGCGTAGCGGGGTTACGGGGAAACACCATATATTTT. Protein sequence: CAWSVAGLRGNTIYF.

This rearrangement joins TRBV28 to TRBJ2-7, with D possibly being TRBD1 (5 bases). Trimming stripped 4 bases from V and 4 bases from J, with 11 bases between. Germline V lookup: CDR1 MDHEN, CDR2 SYDVKM. The CDR3 runs to 13 residues. The CDR3: CASSYQDRYEQYF. The CDR3 coding sequence is TGTGCCAGCAGTTACCAAGACAGATACGAGCAGTACTTC.

This chain uses TRBV27 with TRBJ2-3; D is perhaps TRBD1 (5 bases). The V end lost 4 bases, the J end lost 4 bases, and 12 bases lay between the germline ends. Germline V gene lookup returns CDR1 MNHEY and CDR2 SMNVEV (reference sequence). The CDR3 has 14 residues. The CDR3 DNA reads as TGTGCCAGCAGTTGGGGCAGAAGCCCAGATACGCAGTATTTT. Its protein is CASSWGRSPDTQYF.

The chain combines TRBV28 with TRBJ1-5; maybe TRBD1 (5 bases). The CDR3 is 14 residues long. The germline V and J ends were trimmed by 4 bases and 6 bases, with 13 bases remaining between them. The germline gives CDR1 MDHEN, CDR2 SYDVKM. The CDR3 DNA reads as TGTGCCAGCAGTTCACAGGTGGAGACTCAGCCCCAGCATTTT. Translation: CASSSQVETQPQHF.

The chain recombines TRBV2 with TRBJ2-7; 9 bases match TRBD2. Germline values: CDR1 SNHLY, CDR2 FYNNEI. CDR3 size: 13 residues. Trimming took 7 bases from V and 3 from J; bases not matched to a gene: 4. In DNA form, the CDR3 reads TGTGCCAGCACTTGGACTAGCGACTACGAGCAGTACTTC. Its protein is CASTWTSDYEQYF.

This clone has just a few counts. This chain links TRBV4-2 with TRBJ1-4; D is perhaps TRBD1 (5 bases). The V end was cut by 0 bases, the J end by 6 bases, with 11 bases between. The length of the CDR3 is 15 residues. Germline values: CDR1 LGHNA, CDR2 YNFKEQ. The CDR3 loop reads CASSQDGGDYEKLFF. The CDR3 DNA sequence: TGTGCCAGCAGCCAAGATGGGGGGGATTATGAAAAACTGTTTTTT.

V is TRBV27 and J is TRBJ2-3; TRBD1 agrees at 7 bases. In germline, CDR1 is MNHEY, CDR2 SMNVEV (reference sequence). V was pared by 5 bases and J by 11 bases, with 7 bases of the junction left unmatched. The CDR3 is made up of 12 amino acids. The CDR3 loop is CASSLPGTEQYF. The CDR3 bases are TGTGCCAGCAGTCTCCCCGGGACAGAGCAGTATTTT.

This clone was detected only a few times. The genes are TRBV27 and TRBJ2-2, with a weak D call TRBD1 (5 bases). This CDR3 comprises 14 residues. Germline V gene sequence: CDR1 MNHEY, CDR2 SMNVEV (reference sequence). V lost 6 bases to trimming and J lost 1 base, with 9 bases between them. CDR3 amino acids: CASRADRNTGELFF. CDR3 sequence (DNA): TGTGCCAGCAGGGCCGACAGGAACACCGGGGAGCTGTTTTTT.

The chain uses TRBV7-9 and TRBJ1-4; perhaps TRBD1 as D (6 bases). The CDR3 length is 14 residues. Germline CDR1 and CDR2: SEHNR and FQNEAQ (reference sequence). V was trimmed by 11 bases and J by 0 bases, leaving 13 bases between them. The CDR3 DNA follows: TGTGCCTCTGGGGGCGGAACAACTAATGAAAAACTGTTTTTT. Its translation: CASGGGTTNEKLFF.

This sequence joins TRBV18 and TRBJ1-4; TRBD1 matches 7 bases. This CDR3 region has 13 residues. Germline V gene sequence: CDR1 KGHSH, CDR2 LQKENI. With 3 bases clipped from V and 8 bases from J, the junction kept 3 bases outside the gene matches. CDR3 sequence reads: CASSPGQEEKLFF. CDR3 sequence (DNA): TGTGCCAGCTCACCTGGACAGGAGGAAAAACTGTTTTTT.

This clone was observed a handful of times. The CDR3, as DNA: TGCGCCAGCAGCTTGGCCCTAGCGGGTGCGGGATACAATGAGCAGTTCTTC. Translating it yields CASSLALAGAGYNEQFF. The chain combines TRBV5-1 with TRBJ2-1; 8 positions agree with TRBD2. Germline CDR1 SGHRS, CDR2 YFSETQ. The CDR3 covers 17 residues. V was clipped by 0 bases and J by 4 bases; unmatched bases: 9.

The V and J genes are TRBV13 and TRBJ2-3; 12 bases agree with TRBD2. Germline V gene data show CDR1 as PRHDT and CDR2 as FYEKMQ (reference sequence). The V gene end was trimmed by 1 base and the J gene end by 8 bases; junction bases not matched to a gene: 4. The CDR3 is 15 amino acids. The CDR3 spells CASSLVLAGGPTQYF. In DNA form, the CDR3 reads TGTGCCAGCAGCTTAGTTCTAGCGGGAGGGCCTACGCAGTATTTT. Full variable domain (rest looked up from reference TRBV13 and TRBJ2-3): AAGVIQSPRHLIKEKRETATLKCYPIPRHDTVYWYQQGPGQDPQFLISFYEKMQSDKGSIPDRFSAQQFSDYHSELNMSSLELGDSALYFCASSLVLAGGPTQYFGPGTRLTVL.

The V gene is TRBV6-5, the J gene TRBJ1-2; D is perhaps TRBD1 (6 bases). Trimming removed 6 bases from V and 7 bases from J, with 9 bases in between. Germline loops: CDR1 MNHEY, CDR2 SVGAGI. There are 11 residues in the CDR3. The CDR3 is CASSPGAGYTF. CDR3 bases: TGTGCCAGCAGCCCAGGGGCTGGCTACACCTTC.

The J gene is TRBJ1-2, the V gene TRBV28, with D perhaps matching TRBD1 (6 bases). The CDR3 spans 12 residues. Germline loops: CDR1 MDHEN, CDR2 SYDVKM. V gave up 8 bases and J gave up 3 bases, with 10 bases separating them. The CDR3 reads CASLRQDYGYTF. CDR3 nucleotide sequence: TGTGCCAGCCTCCGACAGGACTATGGCTACACCTTC.

The chain joins TRBV27 to TRBJ1-1; tentative D call: TRBD1 (6 bases). The V gene lost 7 bases and the J gene lost 0 bases, with 24 bases spanning the gap. Germline V gene data show CDR1 as MNHEY and CDR2 as SMNVEV (reference sequence). CDR3 length: 18 amino acids. The CDR3 loop reads CASTLGGGVGPMNTEAFF. The DNA for the CDR3 is TGTGCCAGCACCCTAGGGGGGGGCGTGGGCCCCATGAACACTGAAGCTTTCTTT.

Here the CDR3 reads CASSSPPGGSYEQYF. Here the CDR3 DNA reads TGTGCCAGCAGCTCCCCTCCAGGGGGTAGCTACGAGCAGTACTTC. V usage is TRBV7-8 and J usage is TRBJ2-7, with 7 positions matching TRBD1. The CDR3 extends over 15 amino acids. CDR1 SGHVS and CDR2 FQNEAQ come from the germline V gene. The V and J ends lost 4 bases and 3 bases, in that order; junction bases with no gene match: 9.

V is TRBV5-1 and J is TRBJ2-2; possibly TRBD2 for D (6 bases). With 0 bases removed from V and 4 bases from J, the gap between germline ends came to 16 bases. The CDR3 runs 17 residues. CDR1 SGHRS and CDR2 YFSETQ come from the germline V gene. In DNA form, the CDR3 reads TGCGCCAGCAGCTTGGCCGTGGGGGGAGCGGGCACCGGGGAGCTGTTTTTT. Amino acids: CASSLAVGGAGTGELFF.

Only a few counts were recorded for this clone. Since no conserved phenylalanine or tryptophan closes the CDR3, a read error is the likely cause. This sequence joins TRBV25-1 and TRBJ2-3; 10 bases are a match to TRBD1. Germline V gene sequence: CDR1 MGHDK, CDR2 SYGVNS. J was trimmed by 3 bases and V by 3 bases; bases with no gene match: 6. This CDR3 comprises 16 residues. CDR3 coding DNA: TGTGCCAGCAGTGACTCGGACAGGGGGAGGACAGATACGCAGTATGTT. Amino acid sequence: CASSDSDRGRTDTQYV.

V usage is TRBV7-9 and J usage is TRBJ2-1; the D gene is possibly TRBD2 (6 bases). Germline CDR1 reads SEHNR; CDR2 reads FQNEAQ (reference sequence). V lost 3 bases to trimming and J lost 9 bases, with 18 bases between them. This CDR3 comprises 15 residues. CDR3 bases: TGTGCCAGCAGCTTTTCCCGGGACTGGCTCAGTGAGCAGTTCTTC. It encodes CASSFSRDWLSEQFF.

V gene TRBV19 combines with J gene TRBJ1-2; 7 nucleotides line up with TRBD1. Germline CDR1 LNHDA, CDR2 SQIVND (reference sequence). J lost 0 bases, V lost 5 bases, and 6 bases had no gene match. The CDR3 extends over 15 amino acids. The CDR3 loop reads CASSLKQGPNYGYTF. In nucleotides, the CDR3 is TGTGCCAGTAGTCTGAAACAGGGGCCTAACTATGGCTACACCTTC. Complete variable domain (other parts from reference TRBV19 and TRBJ1-2): DGGITQSPKYLFRKEGQNVTLSCEQNLNHDAMYWYRQDPGQGLRLIYYSQIVNDFQKGDIAEGYSVSREKKESFPLTVTSAQKNPTAFYLCASSLKQGPNYGYTFGSGTRLTVV.

The chain carries TRBV7-6 and TRBJ2-3; TRBD1 matches at 11 bases. V gave up 4 bases and J gave up 6 bases; unmatched junction bases: 6. The germline V gene encodes CDR1 SGHVS and CDR2 FNYEAQ. The CDR3 spans 15 residues. This chain's CDR3 is CASSWTGGAVDTQYF. The CDR3 DNA is TGTGCCAGCAGCTGGACAGGGGGCGCAGTGGATACGCAGTATTTT. Filled out from reference TRBV7-6 and TRBJ2-3, the complete variable domain reads GAGVSQSPRYKVTKRGQDVALRCDPISGHVSLYWYRQALGQGPEFLTYFNYEAQQDKSGLPNDRFSAERPEGSISTLTIQRTEQRDSAMYRCASSWTGGAVDTQYFGPGTRLTVL.

This clone was observed a single time. The gene calls are TRBV6-5 and TRBJ2-7, with TRBD2 matching over 11 bases. Trimming removed 4 bases from V and 3 bases from J; junction bases left unmatched: 2. The CDR3 sequence is 14 residues long. CDR1 is MNHEY, CDR2 SVGAGI, per germline. The CDR3: CASSSTSGGYEQYF. The CDR3 DNA reads TGTGCCAGCAGTTCTACTAGCGGGGGCTACGAGCAGTACTTC.